These 28 T cell receptor beta chains came from one sample sequenced in a study of blood T cell repertoires in COVID-19. Profiled with immunoSEQ multiplex PCR; TCRdb holds only in-frame clones, not every one. In the table there are roughly 200,000 clones, around 82% of which are singletons. The specimen sequenced was PBMCs or T cells enriched from blood (not recorded which). The source is a woman in her forties or fifties who had been exposed to COVID-19.

The V call is TRBV29-1, the J call TRBJ2-1; 13 bases match TRBD2. The V gene's germline CDR1 is SQVTM and CDR2 ANQGSEA. V dropped 3 bases and J dropped 8; count of bases not matched to a gene: 10. The CDR3 runs to 16 residues. CDR3 DNA: TGCAGCGTTGATGTGCTGGGACTAGCGGGGACCGATGAGCAGTTCTTC. As protein: CSVDVLGLAGTDEQFF.

The genes are TRBV6-5 and TRBJ1-1; D is uncertain. Germline V lookup: CDR1 MNHEY, CDR2 SVGAGI. The CDR3 covers 12 residues. V was trimmed by 2 bases and J by 12 bases, leaving 13 bases between them. CDR3 sequence: CASSYRNGGSFF. The CDR3 bases are TGTGCCAGCAGTTACCGGAACGGAGGATCTTTCTTT.

V and J are TRBV27 and TRBJ2-1; 8 bases are shared with TRBD1. The CDR3 runs to 18 residues. CDR1 MNHEY and CDR2 SMNVEV come from the germline V gene (reference sequence). V was clipped by 5 bases and J by 3 bases; unmatched bases: 15. The CDR3 DNA reads as TGTGCCAGCAGTCCCTCGGCCGGGGAGGACAGGGTCTACAATGAGCAGTTCTTC. This translates into CASSPSAGEDRVYNEQFF.

The chain joins TRBV5-1 to TRBJ2-5, with 15 bases matching TRBD2. The V segment lost 6 bases and the J segment 4 bases; nucleotides outside the gene matches: 7. The CDR3 covers 16 residues. The germline CDR1 and CDR2 sequences are SGHRS and YFSETQ. CDR3 coding DNA: TGCGCCAGCACCTCAAGGACTAGCGGGGGGGGAGAGACCCAGTACTTC. Its translation is CASTSRTSGGGETQYF.

V gene TRBV7-2 combines with J gene TRBJ1-1, with a tentative D call TRBD1 (6 bases). CDR3 length equals 15 residues. Germline-derived CDR1 and CDR2 are SGHTA and FQGNSA. V was shortened by 5 bases and J by 1 base, with 14 bases between the two germline ends. The CDR3 DNA reads as TGTGCCAGCAGCCCTAATAGGGGGTGGAACACTGAAGCTTTCTTT. As protein: CASSPNRGWNTEAFF.

A single count supports this clone. The J gene is TRBJ2-1, the V gene TRBV5-1, with TRBD2 matching 11 bases. Germline CDR1 is SGHRS and CDR2 is YFSETQ. The trim removed 3 bases at V and 6 bases at J, leaving 8 bases unmatched. This CDR3 contains 16 residues. The DNA for the CDR3 is TGCGCCAGCAGCTCCCTTAGCGGGGGGGCCATCAATGAGCAGTTCTTC. This codes for CASSSLSGGAINEQFF.

V is TRBV7-9 and J is TRBJ2-1, with D perhaps matching TRBD1 (6 bases). Trimming left V 3 bases short and J 0 bases short, with 15 bases between. Germline CDR1 reads SEHNR; CDR2 reads FQNEAQ (reference sequence). This CDR3 contains 17 residues. The CDR3 sequence: CASSLGTFDYSYNEQFF. DNA of the CDR3: TGTGCCAGCAGCTTGGGGACATTTGACTACTCCTACAATGAGCAGTTCTTC.

V usage is TRBV19 and J usage is TRBJ1-1; 8 positions match TRBD1. The CDR3 contains 15 residues. CDR1 LNHDA and CDR2 SQIVND come from the germline V gene (reference sequence). Germline trimming cut 5 bases from V and 4 bases from J; bases unmatched to any gene: 9. CDR3 region: CASSPGDRILTEAFF. For the CDR3, the DNA is TGTGCCAGTAGTCCGGGGGACAGGATCCTCACTGAAGCTTTCTTT.

This chain links TRBV28 with TRBJ1-2; maybe TRBD1 (6 bases). This CDR3 spans 15 amino acids. Trimming stripped 3 bases from V and 6 bases from J, with 17 bases between. Per the germline V gene, CDR1 is MDHEN and CDR2 is SYDVKM. CDR3 DNA: TGTGCCAGCAGTTTCCGGGACACTCAACGGGATGGCTACACCTTC. It yields the protein CASSFRDTQRDGYTF.

The rearrangement joins TRBV11-2 to TRBJ2-7, with D perhaps matching TRBD2 (5 bases). The CDR3 has 14 amino acids. Trimming removed 5 bases at V and 7 bases at J, with 18 bases between. The V gene's germline CDR1 is SGHAT and CDR2 FQNNGV. The CDR3 here is CASSGRVGPGEQYF. CDR3 coding DNA: TGTGCCAGCAGCGGGAGAGTGGGTCCGGGGGAGCAGTACTTC.

As concerns this clone: One end of the junction is discordant with germline, which a read error may explain. The J gene is TRBJ2-1, the V gene TRBV27, with TRBD1 identical over 8 bases. The CDR3 is 17 amino acids. CDR1 and CDR2 (germline): MNHEY, SMNVEV (reference sequence). CDR3 in DNA: TGTGCCAGCAGTCTATCGGGGCAGGGGGCTTGGGTTAATGAGCAGTTCTTC. Translated: CASSLSGQGAWVNEQFF.

The chain employs TRBV27 and TRBJ2-5; 7 bases align to TRBD2. J lost 3 bases, V lost 6 bases, and 7 bases had no gene match. Germline assignment: CDR1 MNHEY and CDR2 SMNVEV (reference sequence). The CDR3 extends over 14 amino acids. The CDR3 loop is CASSPLAAKETQYF. CDR3 nucleotides: TGTGCCAGCAGCCCCCTAGCGGCTAAAGAGACCCAGTACTTC.

This clone was found once. V usage is TRBV7-8 and J usage is TRBJ1-1; D unresolved. The CDR3 runs 11 residues. Germline lookup yields CDR1 SGHVS and CDR2 FQNEAQ. Trimming took 2 bases from V and 8 from J, leaving 6 bases between them. For the CDR3, the DNA is TGTGCCAGCAGCTTAACATACGAAGCTTTCTTT. Translating it yields CASSLTYEAFF.

This chain links TRBV5-8 with TRBJ2-1; D is perhaps TRBD1 (5 bases). The CDR3 is 14 residues long. Germline assignment: CDR1 SGHTS and CDR2 YDEGEE. V gave up 4 bases and J gave up 1 base, with 9 bases separating them. The chain's CDR3 is CASSQGLSYNEQFF. The CDR3, as DNA: TGTGCCAGCAGCCAGGGTCTTTCCTACAATGAGCAGTTCTTC.

The chain links TRBV11-2 to TRBJ1-4, with D hard to call. Germline CDR1 reads SGHAT; CDR2 reads FQNNGV. V was clipped by 1 base and J by 5 bases, with 14 bases between them. The CDR3 is 16 amino acids. DNA for the CDR3: TGTGCCAGCAGCTTAGGCGGGCAGCCCCGAAATGAAAAACTGTTTTTT. Amino acids: CASSLGGQPRNEKLFF.

The genes are TRBV5-1 and TRBJ1-1; tentative D call: TRBD1 (6 bases). Per the germline V gene, CDR1 is SGHRS and CDR2 is YFSETQ. The CDR3 loop spans 15 amino acids. V lost 0 bases and J lost 4, with 13 bases in between. The CDR3 reads CASSLAVWGRTEAFF. DNA of the CDR3: TGCGCCAGCAGCTTGGCGGTCTGGGGGCGCACTGAAGCTTTCTTT.

The V and J genes are TRBV11-2 and TRBJ1-1; the D gene is possibly TRBD1 (5 bases). Trimming pared 1 base from V and 6 bases from J, leaving 12 bases between. CDR1 is SGHAT and CDR2 is FQNNGV in the germline V gene. The CDR3 sequence is 14 residues long. The CDR3 DNA reads TGTGCCAGCAGCTTAGGAGGACGGGACTCTGAAGCTTTCTTT. As protein: CASSLGGRDSEAFF.

Here the CDR3 reads CASSPLTSGRSTDTQYF. The CDR3 region has the DNA TGCGCCAGCAGCCCCCTAACTAGCGGGCGCTCCACAGATACGCAGTATTTT. V and J are TRBV5-1 and TRBJ2-3, with 9 bases matching TRBD2. Losses at the gene ends were 4 bases for V and 2 bases for J; bases not matched to a gene: 11. CDR3 length: 17 residues. Germline CDR1 is SGHRS and CDR2 is YFSETQ.

There are many counts of this clone. CDR3 loop: CATSDPGTGQETQYF. The CDR3 DNA sequence: TGTGCCACCAGTGACCCCGGGACAGGCCAAGAGACCCAGTACTTC. J is TRBJ2-5 and V is TRBV24-1; TRBD1 aligns across 8 bases. Losses at the gene ends were 4 bases for V and 1 base for J; bases not matched to a gene: 4. The CDR3 contains 15 residues. Germline assignment: CDR1 KGHDR and CDR2 SFDVKD.

This chain joins TRBV4-3 and TRBJ2-7; 9 nucleotides align to TRBD1. Germline V CDR1 and CDR2: LGHNA, YSLEER. The V and J ends lost 4 bases and 6 bases, in that order; junction bases with no gene match: 10. The CDR3 consists of 15 residues. For the CDR3, the DNA is TGCGCCAGCAGCCCAACCGGGACAGGGATCACCGAGCAGTACTTC. Residues: CASSPTGTGITEQYF.

The rearrangement links TRBV11-2 to TRBJ2-3; D is perhaps TRBD2 (7 bases). The germline V gene encodes CDR1 SGHAT and CDR2 FQNNGV. The CDR3 spans 16 residues. Trimming took off 5 bases at V and 2 bases at J, with 17 bases between the two ends. CDR3 region: CASSHDPRGATDTQYF. The CDR3 nucleotides are TGTGCCAGCAGCCATGACCCTCGGGGGGCCACAGATACGCAGTATTTT.

Here the CDR3 reads CATSRGGSGGLGETQYF. CDR3 nucleotides: TGTGCCACCAGCAGAGGGGGTAGCGGGGGCCTGGGGGAGACCCAGTACTTC. The chain joins TRBV15 to TRBJ2-5; 9 bases match TRBD2. CDR1 and CDR2 from the germline V gene are LNHNV and YYDKDF (reference sequence). The CDR3 extends over 17 amino acids. Trimming removed 1 base from V and 5 bases from J; junction bases left unmatched: 11.

V gene TRBV6-5 combines with J gene TRBJ1-2; TRBD1 agrees at 9 bases. The germline V gene encodes CDR1 MNHEY and CDR2 SVGAGI. V lost 6 bases and J lost 12; bases outside the gene matches: 8. There are 12 residues in the CDR3. The CDR3: CASSERRQGDTF. CDR3 DNA sequence: TGTGCCAGCAGCGAGCGTAGACAGGGGGACACCTTC.

This chain uses TRBV27 with TRBJ2-3; 11 nucleotides agree with TRBD1. Germline CDR1 and CDR2: MNHEY and SMNVEV (reference sequence). The J segment lost 4 bases and the V segment lost 5 bases, leaving 5 bases of the junction unmatched. This CDR3 has 15 residues. The CDR3 here is CASSVGTGGADTQYF. In nucleotides, the CDR3 is TGTGCCAGCAGTGTAGGGACAGGGGGGGCAGATACGCAGTATTTT.

CDR3 sequence reads: CASSPPPYSLENTEAFF. The CDR3 DNA is TGTGCCAGCAGCCCTCCCCCCTATTCCCTTGAGAACACTGAAGCTTTCTTT. This chain connects TRBV3-1 (or the pseudogene TRBV3-2) to TRBJ1-1; D unclear. Trimming removed 4 bases from V and 1 base from J, with 19 bases in between. CDR1 and CDR2 (germline): LGHDT, YNNKEL (reference sequence). The CDR3 consists of 17 residues.

This chain uses TRBV30 with TRBJ1-2; D unclear. Germline CDR1 and CDR2: GTSNPN and SVGIG (reference sequence). CDR3 length equals 13 residues. The germline V and J ends were trimmed by 1 base and 1 base, with 7 bases remaining between them. For the CDR3, the DNA is TGTGCCTGGAGTGCCCTACGTAACTATGGCTACACCTTC. Protein sequence: CAWSALRNYGYTF.

The chain recombines TRBV6-6 with TRBJ2-1; 12 bases align to TRBD2. Germline V gives CDR1 MNHNY, CDR2 SVGAGI (reference sequence). The CDR3 loop spans 20 amino acids. V lost 5 bases, J lost 8 bases, and 22 bases stayed unmatched. The DNA for the CDR3 is TGTGCCAGCAGTCTCCGACTTAAGGGCCTAGCGGGGGGGCCCGGGCATGAGCAGTTCTTC. This sequence encodes CASSLRLKGLAGGPGHEQFF.

This rearrangement joins TRBV10-3 to TRBJ2-7; maybe TRBD2 (6 bases). CDR3 length equals 13 residues. Germline V gene data show CDR1 as ENHRY and CDR2 as SYGVKD. The V and J ends lost 7 bases and 0 bases respectively, with 10 bases between them. Here the CDR3 DNA reads TGTGCCATCACCGGGGGTCCCTCCTACGAGCAGTACTTC. Its translation is CAITGGPSYEQYF.